The 2 T cell receptor beta chains below all came from one sample that was sequenced in a study of OX40 agonist ivuxolimab in advanced cancers. Sequencing used immunoSEQ multiplex PCR; TCRdb keeps in-frame clones, though not all of them. Among roughly 89,000 clones listed, roughly 93% were seen once. Here the sequenced sample was CD4+ or CD8+ T cells sorted from blood, taken in a trial of the OX40 agonist ivuxolimab. Receptors were obtained from an adult with an advanced solid tumor such as melanoma, head and neck, liver or kidney cancer.

This clone was observed a few times. Different DNA sequences within this sample yield the same CDR3. The genes are TRBV18 and TRBJ1-1, with 8 bases that match TRBD1. The germline gives CDR1 KGHSH, CDR2 LQKENI. Losses at the gene ends were 2 bases for V and 1 base for J; bases not matched to a gene: 0. The CDR3 is 14 residues long. This CDR3 is CASSPGQGNTEAFF. The CDR3 region has the DNA TGTGCCAGCTCACCAGGACAGGGGAACACTGAAGCTTTCTTT.

This clone was counted a single time. This chain's CDR3 is CASSDGRFNSPLHF. The DNA for the CDR3 is TGCGCCAGCAGCGACGGAAGGTTTAATTCACCCCTCCACTTT. The chain couples TRBV5-1 to TRBJ1-6; D gene ambiguous. Trimming removed 4 bases at V and 6 bases at J, with 11 bases between. Germline CDR1 is SGHRS and CDR2 is YFSETQ. CDR3 length: 14 residues.